The subject of this entry is one T cell receptor (beta chain). Its binding antigen is unknown. There are no base qualities to consult, and no much larger clone falls within one base. The record originates from a study of cytomegalovirus exposure and HLA in healthy donors (dated by TCRdb to 2016 to 2017). A note on the overall study: According to an earlier analysis of several hundred of the donors, some 180 million T cells yielded 117 million unique TCR beta sequences and 276 Gb of sequence data. About 280 gigabases of sequencing data and roughly 81 million unique TCR sequences made up an early release that covered several hundred HLA-typed donors. The genetic ancestry cluster associated with self-reported Caucasian donors included over 65% of the 350 to 500 genotyped donors. The study aimed to test whether signatures of past pathogen exposure could be identified by cataloging public T cell receptors. The study profiled the T cell repertoires of around 700 subjects by immunosequencing and related them to cytomegalovirus serostatus. Along with the approximately 650-subject first cohort, a separate validation cohort of around 110 different subjects was used. To predict cytomegalovirus infection status, the study combined high-throughput TCR immunosequencing, statistical association of individual TCRs with disease status, and machine learning. In a later analysis, previously published TCR beta repertoires from several hundred donors were re-analyzed and high-resolution HLA genotyping was added so that TCR occurrence patterns could be studied. In the later analysis, no new phenotypic data were used to find candidate immune exposures; instead, reliance was placed on TCR beta sequences and their occurrence across donors. In an earlier analysis of a few hundred of the donors, high-throughput TCR beta sequencing was used to judge whether each TCR beta V gene segment behaved as functional or pseudogenic. Donor age, sex, ethnicity and CMV serostatus were collected together with the repertoire data. A later genetic analysis used genome-wide SNP genotypes for about 60% of the roughly 670 donors, treating that subset as a discovery cohort. All discovery cohort repertoires had been generated on a single sequencing platform. HLA typing covered class I and class II loci at four-digit resolution. Typing coverage differed by locus: A, B, C, DRB1 and DQB1 were typed in roughly 620-640 donors, DQA1 in 522, DPA1 in some 600, and DPB1 in 472. Roughly five DR-DQ haplotypes were treated as single units for association and clustering because of strong linkage in the cohort. Among about 360 genotyped donors of the cohort, an average of around 240,000 unique TCR beta nucleotide sequences were sequenced per donor, roughly a sixth of them non-productive. The paper as a whole reports these results and caveats: Only TCR beta chains were sequenced in this cohort, and the absence of alpha or paired-chain data limited detectable features. A later analysis found that HLA-associated TCR beta chains were more clonally expanded and had lower generation probabilities than equally common non-associated chains. Assigning TCR associations to individual alleles was difficult when HLA alleles, especially DR and DQ, strongly co-occurred. A later genetic analysis associated a missense DCLRE1C variant with V-gene and J-gene trimming of TCR beta chains, and an independent cohort replicated the association. In the study, around 150 TCR beta chains were listed as associated with cytomegalovirus. Some IMGT-functional V segments, including TRBV6-2 and TRBV6-3, could not be distinguished by the 87-base-pair reads and were therefore excluded. According to a later analysis, parvovirus B19, influenza, CMV and Epstein-Barr virus appeared linked to several top co-occurrence clusters. Correlated functional status among segregating V segments might be attributable to linkage disequilibrium, but an unknown experimental factor could not be ruled out. According to a later analysis, TCR association rates differed among HLA loci, with DRB1 alleles showing the most associated TCRs and HLA-C alleles showing the fewest. A later genetic analysis reported fewer N-insertions in productive TCRs among donors in an Asian-associated ancestry cluster than the roughly 700-donor mean. Presence/absence analyses assumed roughly uniform sequencing depth across donors, an assumption that may not hold. According to the authors, the approach could potentially be generalized to other disease states and immunological phenotypes. The classifier was reported to diagnose cytomegalovirus status with high specificity and sensitivity in both the original and validation cohorts. A further reported finding was that TCR beta sequences accurately predicted the HLA-A and HLA-B alleles for most subjects in the first cohort. CMV serostatus was the only immune exposure information available for the cohort. A later analysis found that most CMV-associated TCR beta chains appeared HLA-restricted, with HLA associations seemingly driven largely by CMV exposure. Most TCR sequences were seen in very few donors, while some public TCRs were found in many individuals. HLA typing was unavailable for some donors at each locus, so association tests used only the typed subset. In an earlier analysis of 587 of the donors, most TCR beta V segments appeared in productive rearrangements about 87% or about 30% of the time, broadly matching IMGT annotations. Because counts were too low, seventeen rarely observed V segments, including chromosome 9 orphons, were left out of the earlier analysis of about 500 of the donors. A group of highly shared sequence variants was considered likely to be a technical artifact of the sequencing pipeline. In a later analysis, some 18,000 TCR beta sequences were associated with specific HLA alleles at a false discovery rate of 0.05. In vitro tests confirmed that a few of the cytomegalovirus-associated TCR beta chains recognize cytomegalovirus antigens.

Including the terminal cysteine and phenylalanine, the CDR3 comprises 11 residues. Only the CDR3 part of the read is kept: 33 bases, read in frame from the first base. Germline trimming: 5 bases from V, 8 bases from J; junction bases outside gene matches: 3. From a lookup of the germline V gene, CDR1 and CDR2 are SGDLS and YYNGEE. The cohort consisted of some 670 healthy bone marrow donors. All cohort members were sampled while nominally healthy, although unrecorded immune exposures were likely present. The donor tested CMV seronegative and was one of the 352 seronegative cohort members. Each donor provided a peripheral blood sample, and peripheral blood mononuclear cells were used for TCR beta sequencing. Genomic DNA extraction from the blood cell samples was performed with the Qiagen DNeasy Blood Extraction Kit. The receptor library was made with the immunoSEQ multiplex PCR assay. For the multiplex PCR, a mixture combining 60 forward primers for TCR Vbeta segments and 13 reverse primers for TCR Jbeta segments was used. A multiplex PCR assay on genomic DNA amplified the CDR3 region of rearranged TCR beta genes. The amplified TCR beta libraries were sequenced on the Illumina HiSeq System as 87-base-pair reads. The paper's processing steps were these. A later analysis counted about 76 million unique TCR beta chains across the 550 to 700 repertoires, and about 10 million of these chains were shared by at least two donors. Raw reads were error-corrected and collapsed into unique sequences by a nearest-neighbor algorithm in which closely related sequences were merged to remove PCR and sequencing errors. To assign V, D and J gene segments, CDR3 sequences were aligned to IMGT reference sequences. For a sequence to be retained, a match of at least six nucleotides to both a V gene segment and a J gene segment was required. A rearrangement was called productive if the CDR3 had no stop codons and remained in frame with V and J, and every other rearrangement was called non-productive. CDR3 was defined by IMGT convention, running from the second conserved V-encoded cysteine to the conserved J-encoded phenylalanine. The earlier analysis of about 500 of the donors excluded sequences that lacked an unambiguous match to a single V gene segment. An earlier analysis of fewer than 750 of the donors classified V segments as functional when productive rearrangements were above 56.7% and as segregating when the standard deviation between donors was above 5%. A statistical classification framework was built to diagnose cytomegalovirus status from the catalog of TCR beta chain sequences. V and J gene assignment, in a later analysis, came from comparing TCR nucleotide sequences with IMGT/GENE-DB human TR gene sequences. The TCRdist pipeline was used in a later analysis to assign CDR3 sequences and most-parsimonious VDJ recombination scenarios. In a later analysis, each TCR beta chain was defined by its CDR3 amino acid sequence together with its V-gene family, and reads without a unique V-gene family were excluded. As a way to deal with suspected cross-contamination and a sequencing artifact, a later analysis dropped over 550 nucleotide sequences that were highly shared and had low generation probability. In a later analysis, a clonal expansion index was calculated for each public chain from normalized within-repertoire ranks of inferred template counts. In a later analysis, generation probabilities were computed using a VDJ recombination model fitted to out-of-frame rearrangements, and the results were checked against IGoR. In a later analysis, TCR-TCR, TCR-HLA and TCR-CMV co-occurrence was scored with hypergeometric tests, and a repertoire-size bias correction was applied to TCR pairs. False discovery rates were estimated in a later analysis by permuting HLA or CMV assignments 20 times. In a later analysis, co-occurring TCRs were grouped using DBSCAN, and TCRdist sequence similarity was added for clustering within HLA-allele-positive subsets. Repertoires with fewer than 30,000 or more than 120,000 public chains, plus five repertoires with anomalous nucleotide sharing, were excluded from co-occurrence clustering. TCRdb re-hosts the immuneACCESS table, in-frame sequences only. Its copies lack some clones; in the studies checked, an unresolved V gene accounts for under half of them, and the cause for the rest is not known. The D gene and trimming were derived from the DNA, and the V and J assignments and clone size from that table. This sample is represented by about 110,000 clones; around 75% of them were singletons. In total, the top ten clones hold about 2.5% of the sample.

Sample: PBMCs. This TCR was sampled from a female donor in good health and CMV-seronegative. Here the chain combines TRBV9 and TRBJ1-2, with 7 bases aligning to TRBD1. The CDR3 protein: CASRTGSGYTF. The DNA sequence follows: TGTGCCAGCAGGACAGGGTCGGGCTACACCTTC.